This T cell receptor beta chain came from a study of response to subunit inactivated influenza vaccine. Study observations and caveats: Authors proposed each seasonal influenza vaccination draws in few new T cells.

Germline lookup yields CDR1 SQVTM and CDR2 ANQGSEA. V was shortened by 1 base and J by 2 bases, with 17 bases between the two germline ends. The CDR3 covers 16 residues. TCRdb analysed the RT-PCR reads with MiXCR anew, one entry per CDR3 protein. This sample carries 600,000 to 850,000 distinct CDR3 sequences, 12% to 15% of them seen once, and the ten largest clones take about 7.6%. Comments on this clonotype: The target antigen is unknown.

This material consisted of PBMCs from blood, taken approximately 15 days before vaccination. V and J are TRBV29-1 and TRBJ2-5, with a possible D match to TRBD1 (6 bases). The TCR originated in a man aged 45-65 years who received an inactivated influenza vaccine. As DNA, the CDR3 is TGCAGCGTTGAAGGCCGTCGACAGGTTCTTCAAGAGACCCAGTACTTC. Amino acid sequence: CSVEGRRQVLQETQYF.